This T cell receptor beta chain is from a study of memory CD4+ T cells and cytomegalovirus serostatus. Study overall: Donors were healthy Belgian adults, about ten CMV seropositive and 24 seronegative. Study findings and constraints: About 40% of the roughly 160 known CMV-associated TCRbeta sequences appeared in CD4+ memory.

To note about this clone: Its antigen is unknown.

Single viable CD3+CD4+CD8-CD45RO+ cells were sorted as the memory CD4+ T cells. The assay was immunoSEQ multiplex PCR, and TCRdb's table has in-frame clones only and misses some. The repertoire holds tens of thousands of clones, with 60% to 75% as singletons. V gave up 3 bases and J gave up 4 bases, with 7 bases separating them. The CDR3 is 13 amino acids. CDR1 LNHDA and CDR2 SQIVND come from the germline V gene (reference sequence). The J gene is TRBJ1-5, the V gene TRBV19; no reliable D call. Material for sequencing was memory CD4+ T cells from blood. The source is an adult in good health and CMV-seropositive. CDR3 nucleotides: TGTGCCAGTAGTATTGAGCGGAATCAGCCCCAGCATTTT. This codes for CASSIERNQPQHF.